These T cell receptor beta chains were read from a single sample in a study of molecular identifiers for immune sequencing clone quantification. TCRdb analysed the PCR reads with MiXCR anew, one entry per CDR3 protein. This table has about 53,000 distinct CDR3 sequences, about a third appearing once. The sample comprised naive CD8+ T cells from blood, with Jurkat cell RNA spiked in. Receptors originate from a human donor in good health. Some libraries in this study had Jurkat cell RNA spiked in. The conserved cysteine and the conserved F or W are not part of the CDR3 here. Each record gives: V gene, clone size, J gene, CDR3 protein. Not every row has a clone size; where given, it reads once, few, many or a size class.

TRBV7-6	few	TRBJ2-7	ASSLASRGYEQY
TRBV11-2	few	TRBJ2-2	ASSLVGRAGELF
TRBV29-1	medium-sized	TRBJ2-3	SVDEDTQY
TRBV7-9	-	TRBJ2-7	ASSLMGRGLGEQY
TRBV28	few	TRBJ2-7	ASTWTGPYEQY
TRBV10-3	few	TRBJ2-3	AISLLAGDTDTQY
TRBV27	few	TRBJ2-3	ASKLRSGRVDTQY
TRBV6-5	-	TRBJ2-3	ASSSLTPPPQY
TRBV5-4	-	TRBJ2-7	ASSFGLADLSYEQY
TRBV6-4	few	TRBJ2-3	ASRGRSDTQY
TRBV28	-	TRBJ2-1	ASRLQGAFGQENEQF
TRBV19	few	TRBJ1-5	ASSMGSSSNQPQH
TRBV7-2	medium-sized	TRBJ2-7	ASSALTRFPYEQY
TRBV4-3	-	TRBJ2-7	ASSQVGSPYEQN
TRBV18	few	TRBJ2-3	ASSRIGPGDTQY
TRBV6-5	few	TRBJ2-1	ASSYSSRPPYNEQF
TRBV6-6	-	TRBJ2-2	ASSRGLAGLSNTGELF
TRBV25-1	few	TRBJ2-7	ASSDVGISYEQY
TRBV15	-	TRBJ2-6	ATRGSNTGHLSSGANVLT
TRBV7-2	-	TRBJ1-4	ASSLELGVTYEKLF
TRBV6-5	-	TRBJ2-4	ASRRRGSKNIQY
TRBV2	few	TRBJ2-7	ASSDYFYEQY
TRBV7-9	many	TRBJ1-1	ASWGSRNTEAF
TRBV6-5	many	TRBJ2-7	ASSFTGTSAEQY
TRBV13	-	TRBJ2-7	ASSLRLAGSYEQY
TRBV6-2/TRBV6-3	-	TRBJ1-5	ASSYSSGWGNQPQH
TRBV6-5	-	TRBJ2-6	ASTPFFGSDYSGANVLT
TRBV5-6	few	TRBJ2-3	ASSSALTDTQY
TRBV11-2	-	TRBJ2-6	ASSSFPQAAGANVLT
TRBV6-2/TRBV6-3	few	TRBJ1-5	ASNGVVGQPQH
TRBV9	-	TRBJ1-5	ASSVGDVNQPQH
TRBV5-6	few	TRBJ1-5	ASSLLGVSNQPQH
TRBV4-2	-	TRBJ2-1	ASSSPGTSVNEQF
TRBV6-2/TRBV6-3	few	TRBJ2-2	ASRRRTTGELF
TRBV4-2	many	TRBJ2-3	ASSQESGGMSDTQY
TRBV7-3	-	TRBJ2-7	ASSFECRRINYEQY
TRBV20-1	-	TRBJ2-3	SARDQDRGDTDTQY
TRBV7-9	-	TRBJ2-5	ASSRTSGRRAETQY
TRBV6-6	many	TRBJ2-3	ASAGGFFSDTQY
TRBV5-6	-	TRBJ2-5	AISLIEETQY
TRBV20-1	-	TRBJ1-6	SAMIGTGGGSPLH
TRBV5-6	many	TRBJ2-4	ASSLFLAKNIQY